This T cell receptor (beta chain) was captured by sequencing in a study of blood T cell repertoires in COVID-19. Study-level background: The United States, Italy and Spain provided the acute and convalescent COVID-19 samples.

V lost 7 bases and J lost 7, with 7 bases in between. CDR1 is SEHNR and CDR2 is FQNEAQ in the germline V gene (reference sequence). CDR3 length: 11 amino acids. Using immunoSEQ multiplex PCR, the repertoire was profiled, and TCRdb retains in-frame clones only, with some absent. The profile shows around 300,000 clones, roughly 90% of them singletons. This clone was detected only once. The gene calls are TRBV7-9 and TRBJ2-2; no reliable D call. The TCR comes from a woman in her 30s who had recovered from COVID-19. The sequenced sample was PBMCs or T cells enriched from blood (not recorded which). The CDR3 bases are TGTGCCAGCACTAGAGGCGGGGAGCTGTTTTTT. It translates to CASTRGGELFF.